The clone carrying this TCR beta chain appeared many times. The data belong to a study of early T cells in non-severe SARS-CoV-2 infection. The V gene's germline CDR1 is MNHNY and CDR2 SVGAGI (reference sequence). The length of the CDR3 is 14 residues. With 6 bases removed from V and 7 bases from J, the gap between germline ends came to 16 bases. TCRdb analysed the 5' RACE reads with MiXCR anew, one entry per CDR3 protein. The repertoire has 69,000 or so distinct CDR3 sequences, roughly 4.8% of them found once; the top ten carry 3.6%. This TCR came from an adult who was a healthcare worker with PCR-confirmed SARS-CoV-2 infection or an uninfected control (not recorded which). The donor label of this sample is uncertain. V gene TRBV6-6 combines with J gene TRBJ1-5; no clear D. The sample consisted of whole blood, taken at baseline. CDR3 sequence (DNA): TGTGCCAGCAGGGAACCTGTAGACGGGCAGCCCCAGCATTTT. It specifies CASREPVDGQPQHF.